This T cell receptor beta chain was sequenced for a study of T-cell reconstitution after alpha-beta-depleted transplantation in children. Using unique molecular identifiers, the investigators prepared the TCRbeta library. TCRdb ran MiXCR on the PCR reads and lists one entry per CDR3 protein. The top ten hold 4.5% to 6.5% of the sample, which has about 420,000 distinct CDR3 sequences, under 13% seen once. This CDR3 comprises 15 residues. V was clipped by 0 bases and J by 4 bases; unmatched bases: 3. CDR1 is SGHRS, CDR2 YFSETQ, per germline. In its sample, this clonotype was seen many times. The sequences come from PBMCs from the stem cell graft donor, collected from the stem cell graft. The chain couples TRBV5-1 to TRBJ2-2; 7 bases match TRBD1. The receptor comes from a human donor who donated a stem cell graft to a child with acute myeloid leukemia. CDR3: CASSLAAGGTGELFF. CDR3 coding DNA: TGCGCCAGCAGCTTGGCCGCAGGGGGCACCGGGGAGCTGTTTTTT.